The sequence of this T cell receptor beta chain was determined in a study of blood T cell repertoires in COVID-19. Per the original methods: By means of reference gene primer amplification, nucleated cell counts were estimated. Profiled with immunoSEQ multiplex PCR; TCRdb holds only in-frame clones, not every one. V, J and clone size reflect that table, while D and trimming were determined from the DNA. The sample has 60,000 to 85,000 clones, about 91% seen once. The V and J ends lost 0 bases and 10 bases, in that order; junction bases with no gene match: 9. The CDR3 covers 17 residues. Germline V CDR1 and CDR2: SGDLS, YYNGEE.

J is TRBJ1-6 and V is TRBV9, with 11 bases fitting TRBD1. Material for sequencing was peripheral blood. This clonotype originated in a man aged 35-49 years with COVID-19, enrolled during active disease. CDR3 sequence (DNA): TGTGCCAGCAGCGTAGGGACAGGGGGCTCTTTAGACTCACCCCTCCACTTT. It encodes CASSVGTGGSLDSPLHF.